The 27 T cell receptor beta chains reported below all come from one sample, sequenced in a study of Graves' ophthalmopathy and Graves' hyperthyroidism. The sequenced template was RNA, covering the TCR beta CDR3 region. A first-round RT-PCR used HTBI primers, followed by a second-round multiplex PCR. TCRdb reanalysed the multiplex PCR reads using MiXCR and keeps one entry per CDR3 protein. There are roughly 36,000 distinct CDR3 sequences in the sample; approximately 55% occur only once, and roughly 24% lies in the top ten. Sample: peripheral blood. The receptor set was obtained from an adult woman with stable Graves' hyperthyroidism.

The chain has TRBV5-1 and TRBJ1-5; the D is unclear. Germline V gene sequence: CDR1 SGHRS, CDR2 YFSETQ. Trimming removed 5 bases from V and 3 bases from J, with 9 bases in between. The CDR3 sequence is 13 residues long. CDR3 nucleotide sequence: TGCGCCAGCAGTGCCGGGGACAATCAGCCCCAGCATTTT. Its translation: CASSAGDNQPQHF.

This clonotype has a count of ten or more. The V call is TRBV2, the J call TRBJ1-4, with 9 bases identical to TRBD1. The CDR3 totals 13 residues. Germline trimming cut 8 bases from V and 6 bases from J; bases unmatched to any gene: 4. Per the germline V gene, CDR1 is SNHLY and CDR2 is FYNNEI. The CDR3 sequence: CASLRDRDEKLFF. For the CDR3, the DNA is TGTGCCAGCCTTCGGGACAGGGATGAAAAACTGTTTTTT.

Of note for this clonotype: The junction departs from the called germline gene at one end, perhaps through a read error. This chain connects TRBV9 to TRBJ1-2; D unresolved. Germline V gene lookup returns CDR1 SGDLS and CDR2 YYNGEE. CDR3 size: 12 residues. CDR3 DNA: TGCGCCAGCAGGAGGGATGACTATGGCTACACCTTC. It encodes CASRRDDYGYTF.

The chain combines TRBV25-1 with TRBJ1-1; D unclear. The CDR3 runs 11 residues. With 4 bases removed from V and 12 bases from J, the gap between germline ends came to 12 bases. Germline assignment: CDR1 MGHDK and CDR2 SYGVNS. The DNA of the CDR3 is TGTGCCAGCAGTGCACGGACCGATTCTTTCTTT. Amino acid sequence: CASSARTDSFF.

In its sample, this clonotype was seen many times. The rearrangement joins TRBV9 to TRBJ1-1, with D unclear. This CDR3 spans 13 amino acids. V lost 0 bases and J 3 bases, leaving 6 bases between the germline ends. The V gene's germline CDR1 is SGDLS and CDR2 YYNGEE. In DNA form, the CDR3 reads TGTGCCAGCAGCGTAGTTGGCGACACTGAAGCTTTCTTT. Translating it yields CASSVVGDTEAFF. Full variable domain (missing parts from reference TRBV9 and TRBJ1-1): DSGVTQTPKHLITATGQRVTLRCSPRSGDLSVYWYQQSLDQGLQFLIQYYNGEERAKGNILERFSAQQFPDLHSELNLSSLELGDSALYFCASSVVGDTEAFFGQGTRLTVV.

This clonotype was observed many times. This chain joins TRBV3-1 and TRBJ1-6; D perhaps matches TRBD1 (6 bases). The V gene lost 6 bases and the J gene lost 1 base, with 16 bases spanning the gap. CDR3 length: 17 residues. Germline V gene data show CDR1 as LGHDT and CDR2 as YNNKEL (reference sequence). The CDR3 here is CASRDTGLGSYNSPLHF. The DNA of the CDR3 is TGTGCCAGCAGGGACACAGGGTTGGGGTCCTATAATTCACCCCTCCACTTT.

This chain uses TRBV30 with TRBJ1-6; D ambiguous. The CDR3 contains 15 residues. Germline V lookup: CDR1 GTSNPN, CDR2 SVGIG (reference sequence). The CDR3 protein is CAWGVTADLNSPLHF. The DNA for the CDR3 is TGTGCGTGGGGTGTAACGGCAGATCTTAATTCACCCCTCCACTTT.

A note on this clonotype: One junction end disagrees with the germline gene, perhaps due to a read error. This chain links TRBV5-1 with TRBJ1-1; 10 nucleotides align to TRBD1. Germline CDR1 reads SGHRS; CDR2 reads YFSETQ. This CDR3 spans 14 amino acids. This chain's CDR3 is CASSLGQGISEAFF. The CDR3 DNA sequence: TGTGCCAGCAGCTTGGGACAGGGGATTTCTGAAGCTTTCTTT. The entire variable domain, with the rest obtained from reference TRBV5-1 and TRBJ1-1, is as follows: KAGVTQTPRYLIKTRGQQVTLSCSPISGHRSVSWYQQTPGQGLQFLFEYFSETQRNKGNFPGRFSGRQFSNSRSEMNVSTLELGDSALYLCASSLGQGISEAFFGQGTRLTVV.

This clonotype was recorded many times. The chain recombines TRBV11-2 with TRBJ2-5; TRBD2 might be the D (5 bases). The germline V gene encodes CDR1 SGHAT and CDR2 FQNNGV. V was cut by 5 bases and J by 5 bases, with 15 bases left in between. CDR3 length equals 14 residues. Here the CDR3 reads CASSVTRMGETQYF. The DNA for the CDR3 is TGTGCCAGCAGCGTCACTAGGATGGGGGAGACCCAGTACTTC.

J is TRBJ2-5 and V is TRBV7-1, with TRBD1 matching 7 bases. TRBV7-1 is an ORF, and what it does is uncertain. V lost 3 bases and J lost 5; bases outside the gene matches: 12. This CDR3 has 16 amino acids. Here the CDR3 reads CASSSRPGQVWETQYF. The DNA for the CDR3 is TGTGCCAGCAGCTCCCGCCCCGGACAGGTTTGGGAGACCCAGTACTTC.

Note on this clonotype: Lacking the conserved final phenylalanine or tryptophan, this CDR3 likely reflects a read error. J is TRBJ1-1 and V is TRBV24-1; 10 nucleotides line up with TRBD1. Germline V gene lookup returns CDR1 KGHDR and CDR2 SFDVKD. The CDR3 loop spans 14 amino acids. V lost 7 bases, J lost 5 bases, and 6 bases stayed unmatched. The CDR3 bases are TGTGCCACCAGCGGGGGGGACAGGGGAACTGAAGCTTTCCTT. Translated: CATSGGDRGTEAFL.

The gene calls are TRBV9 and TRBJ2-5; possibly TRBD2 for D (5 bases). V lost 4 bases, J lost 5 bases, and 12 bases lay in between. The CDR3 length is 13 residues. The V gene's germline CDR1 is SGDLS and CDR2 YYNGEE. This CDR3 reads CASSLDGEETQYF. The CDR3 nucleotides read TGTGCCAGCAGCCTAGACGGGGAGGAGACCCAGTACTTC.

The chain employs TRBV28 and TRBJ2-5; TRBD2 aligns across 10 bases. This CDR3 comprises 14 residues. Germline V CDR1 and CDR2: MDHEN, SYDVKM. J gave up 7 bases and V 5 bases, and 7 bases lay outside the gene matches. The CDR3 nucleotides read TGTGCCAGCAGTCGGACTAGCGGTTGGGGGACCCAGTACTTC. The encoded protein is CASSRTSGWGTQYF.

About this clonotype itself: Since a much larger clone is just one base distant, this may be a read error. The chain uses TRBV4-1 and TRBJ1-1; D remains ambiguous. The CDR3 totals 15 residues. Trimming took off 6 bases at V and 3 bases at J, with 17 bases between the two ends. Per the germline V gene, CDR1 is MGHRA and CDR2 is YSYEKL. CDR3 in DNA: TGCGCCAGCAGGAACAGAGCCCATATGGACACTGAAGCTTTCTTT. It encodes CASRNRAHMDTEAFF.

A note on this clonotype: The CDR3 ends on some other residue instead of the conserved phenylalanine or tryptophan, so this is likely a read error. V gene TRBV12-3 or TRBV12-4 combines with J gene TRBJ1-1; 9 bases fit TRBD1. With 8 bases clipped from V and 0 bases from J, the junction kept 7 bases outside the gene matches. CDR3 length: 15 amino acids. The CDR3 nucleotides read TGTGCCAGCGGGACAGGGCTTCGGTTGAACACTGAAGCTTTCTCT. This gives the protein CASGTGLRLNTEAFS.

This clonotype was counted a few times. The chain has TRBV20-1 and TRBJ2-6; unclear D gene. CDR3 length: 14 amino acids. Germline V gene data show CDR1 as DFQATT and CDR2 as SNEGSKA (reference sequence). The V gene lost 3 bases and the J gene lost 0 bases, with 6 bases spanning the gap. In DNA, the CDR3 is TGCAGTGCTAGGCTTCACTCTGGGGCCAACGTCCTGACTTTC. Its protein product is CSARLHSGANVLTF.

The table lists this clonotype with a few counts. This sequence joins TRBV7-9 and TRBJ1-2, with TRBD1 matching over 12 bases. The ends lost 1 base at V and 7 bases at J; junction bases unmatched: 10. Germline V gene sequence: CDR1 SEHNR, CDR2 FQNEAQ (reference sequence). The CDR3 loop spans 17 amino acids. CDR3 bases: TGTGCCAGCAGCTTAGATGGGGGGACAGGGGGCGCATCTGGCTACACCTTC. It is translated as CASSLDGGTGGASGYTF.

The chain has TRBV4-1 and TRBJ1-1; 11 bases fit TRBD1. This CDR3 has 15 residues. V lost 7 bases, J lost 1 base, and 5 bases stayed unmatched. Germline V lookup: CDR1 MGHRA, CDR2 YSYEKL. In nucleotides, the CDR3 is TGCGCCAGCACCGGGACAGGGGGGAGGAACACTGAAGCTTTCTTT. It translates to CASTGTGGRNTEAFF.

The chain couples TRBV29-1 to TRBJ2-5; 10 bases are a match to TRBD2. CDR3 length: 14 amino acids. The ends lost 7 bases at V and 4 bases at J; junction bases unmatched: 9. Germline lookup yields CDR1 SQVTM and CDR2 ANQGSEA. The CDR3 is CSAGLAAAGETQYF. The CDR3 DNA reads TGCAGCGCCGGACTAGCGGCAGCGGGAGAGACCCAGTACTTC.

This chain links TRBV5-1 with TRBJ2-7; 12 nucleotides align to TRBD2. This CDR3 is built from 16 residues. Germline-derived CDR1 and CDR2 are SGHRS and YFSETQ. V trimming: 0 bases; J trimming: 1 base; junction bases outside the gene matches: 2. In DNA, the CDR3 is TGCGCCAGCAGCTTGGCCGGACTAGCGGGATCCTACGAGCAGTACTTC. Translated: CASSLAGLAGSYEQYF.

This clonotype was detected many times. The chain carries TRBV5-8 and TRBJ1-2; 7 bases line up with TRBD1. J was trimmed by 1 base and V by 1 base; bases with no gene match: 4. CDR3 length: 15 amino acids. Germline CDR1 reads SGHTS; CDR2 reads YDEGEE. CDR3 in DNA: TGTGCCAGCAGCTTGATAAGGGGGCATAACTATGGCTACACCTTC. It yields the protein CASSLIRGHNYGYTF.

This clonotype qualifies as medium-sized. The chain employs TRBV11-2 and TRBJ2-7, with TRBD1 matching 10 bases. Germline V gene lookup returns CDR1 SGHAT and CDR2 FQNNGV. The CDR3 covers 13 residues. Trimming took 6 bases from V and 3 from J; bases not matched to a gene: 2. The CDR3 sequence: CASSWDRGYEQYF. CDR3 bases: TGTGCCAGCAGTTGGGACAGGGGCTACGAGCAGTACTTC. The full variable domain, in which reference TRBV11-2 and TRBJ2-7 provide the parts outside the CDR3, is EAGVAQSPRYKIIEKRQSVAFWCNPISGHATLYWYQQILGQGPKLLIQFQNNGVVDDSQLPKDRFSAERLKGVDSTLKIQPAKLEDSAVYLCASSWDRGYEQYFGPGTRLTVT.

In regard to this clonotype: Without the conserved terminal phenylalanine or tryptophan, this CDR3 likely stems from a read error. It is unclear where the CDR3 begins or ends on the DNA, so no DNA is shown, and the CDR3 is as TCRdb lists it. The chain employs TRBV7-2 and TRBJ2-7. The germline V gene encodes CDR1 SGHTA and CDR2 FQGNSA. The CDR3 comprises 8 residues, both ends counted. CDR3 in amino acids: CASSSAES.

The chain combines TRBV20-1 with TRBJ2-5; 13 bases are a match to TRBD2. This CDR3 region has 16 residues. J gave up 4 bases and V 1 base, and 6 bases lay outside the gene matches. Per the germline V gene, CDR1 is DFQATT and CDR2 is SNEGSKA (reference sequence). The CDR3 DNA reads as TGCAGTGCTAGAGCCGATACTAGCGGGAGGGCAGAGACCCAGTACTTC. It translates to CSARADTSGRAETQYF.

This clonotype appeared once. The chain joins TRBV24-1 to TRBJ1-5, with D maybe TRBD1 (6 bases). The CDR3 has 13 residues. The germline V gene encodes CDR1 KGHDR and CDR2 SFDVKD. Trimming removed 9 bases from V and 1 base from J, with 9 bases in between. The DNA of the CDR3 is TGTGCCACCGCTGGGGGCAGCAATCAGCCCCAGCATTTT. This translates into CATAGGSNQPQHF.

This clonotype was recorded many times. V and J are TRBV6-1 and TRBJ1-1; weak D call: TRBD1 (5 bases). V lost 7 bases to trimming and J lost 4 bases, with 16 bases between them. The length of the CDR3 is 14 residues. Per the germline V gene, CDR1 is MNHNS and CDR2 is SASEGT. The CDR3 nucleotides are TGTGCCAGCAAGACTAGCGGGGCGGGCACTGAAGCTTTCTTT. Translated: CASKTSGAGTEAFF.

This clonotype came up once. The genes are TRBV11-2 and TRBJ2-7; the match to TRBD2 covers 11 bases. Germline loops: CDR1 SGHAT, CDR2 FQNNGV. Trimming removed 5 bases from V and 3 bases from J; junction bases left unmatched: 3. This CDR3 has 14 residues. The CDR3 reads CASSRGTSGYEQYF. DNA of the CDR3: TGTGCCAGCAGCCGCGGGACTAGCGGCTACGAGCAGTACTTC.